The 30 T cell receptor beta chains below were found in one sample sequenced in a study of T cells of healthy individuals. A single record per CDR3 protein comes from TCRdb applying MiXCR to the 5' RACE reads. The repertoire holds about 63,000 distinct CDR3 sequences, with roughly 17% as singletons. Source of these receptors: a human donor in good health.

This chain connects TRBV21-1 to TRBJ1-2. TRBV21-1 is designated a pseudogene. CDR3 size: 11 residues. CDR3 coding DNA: TGTGCCAGCAGCAGCGGGATGGGCTACACCTTC. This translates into CASSSGMGYTF.

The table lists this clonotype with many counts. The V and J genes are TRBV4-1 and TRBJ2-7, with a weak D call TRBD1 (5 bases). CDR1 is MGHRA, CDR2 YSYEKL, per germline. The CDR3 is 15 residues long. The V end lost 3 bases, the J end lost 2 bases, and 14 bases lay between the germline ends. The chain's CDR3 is CASSQEGVQAYEQYF. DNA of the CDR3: TGCGCCAGCAGCCAGGAAGGGGTGCAGGCCTACGAGCAGTACTTC.

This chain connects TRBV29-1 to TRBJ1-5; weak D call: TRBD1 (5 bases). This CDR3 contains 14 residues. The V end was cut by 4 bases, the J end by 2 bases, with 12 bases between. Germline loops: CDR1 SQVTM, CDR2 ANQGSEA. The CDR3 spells CSVVVGAGNQPQHF. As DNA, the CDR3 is TGCAGCGTTGTAGTCGGGGCTGGCAATCAGCCCCAGCATTTT.

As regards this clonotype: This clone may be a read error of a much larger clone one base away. The CDR3 DNA sequence: TGCAGTGCCGAATCGCAGGTTCTGAACACTGAAGCTTTCTTT. Translating gives CSAESQVLNTEAFF. The chain couples TRBV20-1 to TRBJ1-1; D ambiguous. In germline, CDR1 is DFQATT, CDR2 SNEGSKA (reference sequence). The CDR3 runs 14 residues. V lost 6 bases, J lost 0 bases, and 14 bases lay in between.

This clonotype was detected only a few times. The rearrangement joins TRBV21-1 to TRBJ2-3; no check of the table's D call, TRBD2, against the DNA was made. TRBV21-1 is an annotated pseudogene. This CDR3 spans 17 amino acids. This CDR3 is CASSKGRRQARTDTQYF. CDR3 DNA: TGTGCCAGCAGCAAAGGGAGGAGGCAGGCTCGCACAGATACGCAGTATTTT.

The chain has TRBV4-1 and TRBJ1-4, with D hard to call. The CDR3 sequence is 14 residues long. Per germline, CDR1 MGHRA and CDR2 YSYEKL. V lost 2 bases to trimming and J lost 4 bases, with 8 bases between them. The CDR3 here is CASSQPGRNEKLFF. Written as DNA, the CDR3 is TGCGCCAGCAGCCAACCGGGCCGTAATGAAAAACTGTTTTTT.

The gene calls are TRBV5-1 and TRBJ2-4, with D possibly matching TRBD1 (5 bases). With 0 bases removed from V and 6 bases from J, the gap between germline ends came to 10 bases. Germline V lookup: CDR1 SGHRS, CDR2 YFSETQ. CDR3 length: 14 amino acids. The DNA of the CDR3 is TGCGCCAGCAGCTTGGGGCAGGGCGGAAACATTCAGTACTTC. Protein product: CASSLGQGGNIQYF.

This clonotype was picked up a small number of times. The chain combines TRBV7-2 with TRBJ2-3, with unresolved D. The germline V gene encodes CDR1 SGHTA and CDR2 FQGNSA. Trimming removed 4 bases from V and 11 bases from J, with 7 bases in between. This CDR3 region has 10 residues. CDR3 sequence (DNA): TGTGCCAGCAGCTACTCGATGCAGTATTTT. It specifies CASSYSMQYF.

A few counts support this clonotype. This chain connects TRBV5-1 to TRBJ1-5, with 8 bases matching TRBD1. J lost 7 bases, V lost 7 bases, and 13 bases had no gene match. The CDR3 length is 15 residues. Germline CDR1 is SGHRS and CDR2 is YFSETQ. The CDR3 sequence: CASAQETGAEQPQHF. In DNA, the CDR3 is TGCGCCAGCGCTCAGGAGACAGGGGCGGAGCAGCCCCAGCATTTT.

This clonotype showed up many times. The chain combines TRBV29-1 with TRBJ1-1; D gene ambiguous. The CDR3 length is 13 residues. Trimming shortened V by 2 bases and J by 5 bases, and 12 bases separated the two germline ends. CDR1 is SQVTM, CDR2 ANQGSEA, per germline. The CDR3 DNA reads TGCAGCGTTGAAAGGGAGGCCGGGACTGAAGCTTTCTTT. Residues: CSVEREAGTEAFF.

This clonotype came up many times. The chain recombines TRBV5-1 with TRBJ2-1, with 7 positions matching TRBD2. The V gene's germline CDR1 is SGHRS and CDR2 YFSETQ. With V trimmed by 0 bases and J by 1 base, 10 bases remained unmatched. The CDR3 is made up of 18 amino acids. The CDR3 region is CASSLAPVAGGSYNEQFF. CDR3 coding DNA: TGCGCCAGCAGCTTGGCCCCTGTAGCGGGTGGGTCCTACAATGAGCAGTTCTTC.

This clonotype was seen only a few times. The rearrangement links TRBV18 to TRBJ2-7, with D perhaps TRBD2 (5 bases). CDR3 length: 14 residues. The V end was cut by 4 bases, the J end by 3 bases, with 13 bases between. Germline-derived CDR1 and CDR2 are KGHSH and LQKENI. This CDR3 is CASSRMDGDYEQYF. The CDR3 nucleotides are TGTGCCAGCTCACGGATGGACGGGGACTACGAGCAGTACTTC.

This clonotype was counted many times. Written as DNA, the CDR3 is TGTGCCAGCAGCCCCGTGACCACCTACGAGCAGTACTTC. It yields the protein CASSPVTTYEQYF. The V gene is TRBV14, the J gene TRBJ2-7, with D uncertain. The V and J ends lost 4 bases and 2 bases respectively, with 9 bases between them. The germline gives CDR1 SGHDN, CDR2 FVKESK. The CDR3 sequence is 13 residues long.

The CDR3 here is CASSPSTGEQFF. The CDR3 DNA reads as TGTGCCAGCTCACCATCGACGGGTGAGCAGTTCTTC. The chain recombines TRBV18 with TRBJ2-1, with D uncertain. This CDR3 has 12 residues. CDR1 is KGHSH, CDR2 LQKENI, per germline. Trimming shortened V by 2 bases and J by 9 bases, and 8 bases separated the two germline ends.

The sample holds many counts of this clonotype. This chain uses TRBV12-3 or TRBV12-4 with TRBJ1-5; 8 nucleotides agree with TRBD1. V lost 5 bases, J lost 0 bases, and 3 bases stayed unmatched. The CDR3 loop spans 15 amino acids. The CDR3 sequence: CASSTGGNSNQPQHF. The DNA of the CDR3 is TGTGCCAGCAGTACAGGGGGGAATAGCAATCAGCCCCAGCATTTT.

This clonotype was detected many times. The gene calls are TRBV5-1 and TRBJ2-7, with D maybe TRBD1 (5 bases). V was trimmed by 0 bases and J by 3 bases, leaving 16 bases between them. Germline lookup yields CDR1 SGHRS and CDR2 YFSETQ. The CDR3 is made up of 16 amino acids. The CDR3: CASSLGQGGVVYEQYF. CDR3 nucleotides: TGCGCCAGCAGCTTGGGGCAGGGTGGTGTAGTCTACGAGCAGTACTTC. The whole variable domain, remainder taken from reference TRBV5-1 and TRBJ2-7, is KAGVTQTPRYLIKTRGQQVTLSCSPISGHRSVSWYQQTPGQGLQFLFEYFSETQRNKGNFPGRFSGRQFSNSRSEMNVSTLELGDSALYLCASSLGQGGVVYEQYFGPGTRLTVT.

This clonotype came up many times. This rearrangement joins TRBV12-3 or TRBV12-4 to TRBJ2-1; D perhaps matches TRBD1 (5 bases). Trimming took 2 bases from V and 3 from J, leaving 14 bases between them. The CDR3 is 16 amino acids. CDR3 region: CASSLMLQESYNEQFF. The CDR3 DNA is TGTGCCAGCAGTTTAATGCTACAGGAGAGCTACAATGAGCAGTTCTTC.

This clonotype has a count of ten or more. The CDR3 sequence is CASSQGPHHSYEQYF. As DNA, the CDR3 is TGCGCCAGCAGCCAAGGACCCCACCACTCCTACGAGCAGTACTTC. The rearrangement links TRBV4-1 to TRBJ2-7, with D unclear. The CDR3 contains 15 residues. Deletions cut 1 base from V and 0 bases from J, with 10 bases between. CDR1 is MGHRA and CDR2 is YSYEKL in the germline V gene.

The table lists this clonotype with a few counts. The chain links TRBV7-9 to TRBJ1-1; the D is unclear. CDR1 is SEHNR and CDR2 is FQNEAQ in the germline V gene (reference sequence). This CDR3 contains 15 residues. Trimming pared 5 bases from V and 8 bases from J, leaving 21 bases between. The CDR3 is CASSPDIAPGVEAFF. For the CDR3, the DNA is TGTGCCAGCAGCCCCGATATAGCACCGGGTGTCGAAGCTTTCTTT.

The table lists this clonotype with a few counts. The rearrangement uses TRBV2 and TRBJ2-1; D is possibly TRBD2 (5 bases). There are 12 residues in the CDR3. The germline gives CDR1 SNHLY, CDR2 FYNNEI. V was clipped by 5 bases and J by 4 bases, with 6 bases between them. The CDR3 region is CASSRGYNEQFF. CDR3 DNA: TGTGCCAGCAGTCGGGGTTACAATGAGCAGTTCTTC.

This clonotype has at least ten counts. As DNA, the CDR3 is TGCGCCAGCAGCCAAGATGGGTACAGGGGTGGCACCGGGGAGCTGTTTTTT. Translated: CASSQDGYRGGTGELFF. The J gene is TRBJ2-2, the V gene TRBV4-3, with TRBD1 identical over 7 bases. The CDR3 sequence is 17 residues long. Trimming cost V 0 bases and J 4 bases; bases outside gene matches: 8. Per germline, CDR1 LGHNA and CDR2 YSLEER.

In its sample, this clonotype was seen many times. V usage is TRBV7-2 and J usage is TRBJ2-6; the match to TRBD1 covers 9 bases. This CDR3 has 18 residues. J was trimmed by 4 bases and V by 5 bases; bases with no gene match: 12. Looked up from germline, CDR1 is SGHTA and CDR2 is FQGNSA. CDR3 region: CASSTPKGQGLGANVLTF. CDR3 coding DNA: TGTGCCAGCAGCACGCCCAAGGGACAGGGCTTAGGGGCCAACGTCCTGACTTTC.

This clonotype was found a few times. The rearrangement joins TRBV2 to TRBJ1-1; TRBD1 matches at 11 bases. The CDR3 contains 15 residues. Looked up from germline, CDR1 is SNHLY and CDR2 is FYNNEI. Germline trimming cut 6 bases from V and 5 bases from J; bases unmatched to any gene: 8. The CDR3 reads CASSGGTGGKTEAFF. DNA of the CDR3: TGTGCCAGCAGCGGGGGGACAGGGGGAAAGACTGAAGCTTTCTTT. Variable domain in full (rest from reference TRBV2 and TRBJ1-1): EPEVTQTPSHQVTQMGQEVILRCVPISNHLYFYWYRQILGQKVEFLVSFYNNEISEKSEIFDDQFSVERPDGSNFTLKIRSTKLEDSAMYFCASSGGTGGKTEAFFGQGTRLTVV.

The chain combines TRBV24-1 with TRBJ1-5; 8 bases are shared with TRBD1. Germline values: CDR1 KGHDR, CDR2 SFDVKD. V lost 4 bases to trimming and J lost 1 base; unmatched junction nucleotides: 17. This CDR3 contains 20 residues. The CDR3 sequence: CATSDSHPKKTGESNQPQHF. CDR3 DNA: TGTGCCACCAGTGACTCACACCCAAAAAAGACAGGGGAAAGCAATCAGCCCCAGCATTTT.

The DNA of the CDR3 is TGTGCCAGCAGCCAAGGACAGTATCAGCCCCAGCATTTT. Its translation: CASSQGQYQPQHF. The chain carries TRBV3-1 and TRBJ1-5; weak D call: TRBD1 (5 bases). The CDR3 consists of 13 residues. Germline V lookup: CDR1 LGHDT, CDR2 YNNKEL (reference sequence). Trimming shortened V by 1 base and J by 5 bases, and 6 bases separated the two germline ends.

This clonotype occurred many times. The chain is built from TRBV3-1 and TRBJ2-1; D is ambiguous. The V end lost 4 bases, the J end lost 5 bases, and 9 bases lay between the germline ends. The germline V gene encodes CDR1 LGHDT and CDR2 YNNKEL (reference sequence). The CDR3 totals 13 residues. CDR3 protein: CASSPPGDNEQFF. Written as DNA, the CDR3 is TGTGCCAGCAGCCCCCCCGGCGACAATGAGCAGTTCTTC.

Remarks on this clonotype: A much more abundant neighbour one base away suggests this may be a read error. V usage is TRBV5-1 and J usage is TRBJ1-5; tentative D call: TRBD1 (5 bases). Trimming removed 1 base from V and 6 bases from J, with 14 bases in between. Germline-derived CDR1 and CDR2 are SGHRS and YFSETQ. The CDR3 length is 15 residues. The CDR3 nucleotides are TGCGCCAGCAGCTTGTCTTCGGGGGTGGTTCAGCCCCAGCATTTT. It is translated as CASSLSSGVVQPQHF.

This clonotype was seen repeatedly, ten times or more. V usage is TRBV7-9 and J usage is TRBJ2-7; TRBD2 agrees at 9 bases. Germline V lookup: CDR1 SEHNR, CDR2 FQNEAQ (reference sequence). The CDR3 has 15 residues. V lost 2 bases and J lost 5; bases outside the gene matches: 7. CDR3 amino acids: CASSLISGSIDEQYF. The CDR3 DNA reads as TGTGCCAGCAGCTTAATTAGCGGGAGCATAGACGAGCAGTACTTC.

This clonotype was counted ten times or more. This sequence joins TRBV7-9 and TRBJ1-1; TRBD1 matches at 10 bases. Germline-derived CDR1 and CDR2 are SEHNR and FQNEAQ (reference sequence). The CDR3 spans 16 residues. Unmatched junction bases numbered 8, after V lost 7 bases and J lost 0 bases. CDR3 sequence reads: CASTPTTGGMNTEAFF. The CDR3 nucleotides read TGTGCCAGCACCCCCACGACAGGGGGCATGAACACTGAAGCTTTCTTT.

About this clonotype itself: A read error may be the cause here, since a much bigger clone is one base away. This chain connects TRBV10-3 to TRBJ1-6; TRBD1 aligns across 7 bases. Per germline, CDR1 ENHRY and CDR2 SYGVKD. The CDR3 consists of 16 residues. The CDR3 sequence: CAISQGVEALGSPLNF. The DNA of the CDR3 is TGTGCCATCAGCCAGGGGGTTGAGGCCTTAGGTTCACCCCTCAACTTT.